Below are 27 T cell receptor beta chains sequenced from a single sample in a study of cytomegalovirus exposure and HLA in healthy donors (dated by TCRdb to 2016 to 2017). The library relied on the immunoSEQ multiplex PCR assay. A mixture of 60 forward primers for TCR Vbeta segments and 13 reverse primers for TCR Jbeta segments was used in the multiplex PCR. The table comes from immuneACCESS by way of TCRdb, which keeps in-frame sequences with V and J called. Part of the clones is missing from these tables; in studies checked, under half for an unresolved V gene and the rest for unknown reasons. In all, the sample holds 120,000 or so clones, and approximately 78% of those were seen once. The top ten clones comprise about 6% of the sample. The sequenced sample was PBMCs. These receptors were collected from a woman in her thirties or forties in good health and CMV-seronegative.

This sequence joins TRBV28 and TRBJ1-2, with D perhaps matching TRBD1 (5 bases). Between the trimmed V and J ends, which lost 3 bases and 14 bases, there was a span of 16 bases. Germline V gene sequence: CDR1 MDHEN, CDR2 SYDVKM. The CDR3 runs 12 residues. The CDR3 DNA reads TGTGCCAGCAGTTTCCCCGACGGGGGGGTGACCTTC. Translated: CASSFPDGGVTF.

Only one count was recorded for this clone. The chain recombines TRBV11-2 with TRBJ2-3; no clear D. This CDR3 is 12 amino acids long. The ends were cut back, 4 bases at V and 3 bases at J, with 5 bases in the middle. The V gene's germline CDR1 is SGHAT and CDR2 FQNNGV. The CDR3 nucleotides read TGTGCCAGCAGCTACTTTACAGATACGCAGTATTTT. Its translation: CASSYFTDTQYF.

There are a few counts of this clone. The V and J genes are TRBV10-2 and TRBJ2-2, with TRBD2 identical over 9 bases. Germline CDR1 and CDR2: WSHSY and SAAADI. This CDR3 is 16 amino acids long. Trimming removed 10 bases from V and 7 bases from J; junction bases left unmatched: 16. CDR3 sequence reads: CATLKASGRRNGELFF. In DNA, the CDR3 is TGCGCCACCCTAAAGGCCAGCGGGAGGAGGAACGGGGAGCTGTTTTTT.

J is TRBJ2-1 and V is TRBV27, with 9 bases identical to TRBD1. V was pared by 6 bases and J by 6 bases, with 3 bases of the junction left unmatched. The CDR3 runs to 13 residues. Germline V gene data show CDR1 as MNHEY and CDR2 as SMNVEV (reference sequence). The CDR3 spells CASRGTGTNEQFF. The CDR3 nucleotides are TGTGCCAGCAGGGGGACAGGGACCAATGAGCAGTTCTTC.

This chain joins TRBV5-4 and TRBJ2-1, with TRBD2 identical over 8 bases. Trimming at V came to 4 bases and at J to 8 bases, leaving 11 bases not matched to a gene. This CDR3 has 15 amino acids. Germline V lookup: CDR1 SGHNT, CDR2 YYREEE (reference sequence). This CDR3 reads CASSLGGASGYEQFF. Here the CDR3 DNA reads TGTGCCAGCAGCCTCGGTGGTGCTAGCGGGTATGAGCAGTTCTTC.

This clone was detected only a few times. The gene calls are TRBV27 and TRBJ1-2, with D tentatively TRBD1 (6 bases). CDR3 size: 15 residues. Trimming took off 3 bases at V and 6 bases at J, with 17 bases between the two ends. The germline CDR1 and CDR2 sequences are MNHEY and SMNVEV (reference sequence). CDR3 region: CASSLGGQFLHGYTF. CDR3 bases: TGTGCCAGCAGTTTGGGTGGACAGTTCCTACATGGCTACACCTTC.

This chain joins TRBV27 and TRBJ1-2; D is unclear. The CDR3 has 15 residues. Germline assignment: CDR1 MNHEY and CDR2 SMNVEV (reference sequence). Trimming left V 3 bases short and J 4 bases short, with 15 bases between. CDR3 loop: CASSLGSSLSYGYTF. The CDR3 coding sequence is TGTGCCAGCAGTTTGGGCAGTTCCTTGTCCTATGGCTACACCTTC.

V and J are TRBV7-9 and TRBJ2-7, with 11 positions matching TRBD2. Germline CDR1 and CDR2: SEHNR and FQNEAQ (reference sequence). J was trimmed by 6 bases and V by 1 base; bases with no gene match: 5. CDR3 size: 15 residues. CDR3 coding DNA: TGTGCCAGCAGCTTAGGAGGACTAGCGGGTGGCGAGCAGTACTTC. This codes for CASSLGGLAGGEQYF.

The chain recombines TRBV6-1 with TRBJ2-3, with 7 bases lining up with TRBD2. J was trimmed by 3 bases and V by 4 bases; bases with no gene match: 4. Germline V gene sequence: CDR1 MNHNS, CDR2 SASEGT. There are 14 residues in the CDR3. This chain's CDR3 is CASSAAGATDTQYF. In nucleotides, the CDR3 is TGTGCCAGCAGTGCGGCGGGAGCGACAGATACGCAGTATTTT.

This chain links TRBV27 with TRBJ2-7; D may be TRBD2 (5 bases). From germline, CDR1 is MNHEY and CDR2 SMNVEV (reference sequence). The CDR3 contains 14 residues. With 3 bases removed from V and 0 bases from J, the gap between germline ends came to 9 bases. The CDR3 loop reads CASSFRGFSYEQYF. CDR3 DNA sequence: TGTGCCAGCAGTTTTCGCGGGTTCTCCTACGAGCAGTACTTC.

This chain links TRBV21-1 with TRBJ2-1; the listed D gene, TRBD1, was not tested against the DNA. TRBV21-1 is an annotated pseudogene. The CDR3 runs 13 residues. CDR3 loop: CASGTGPYNEQFF. The CDR3, as DNA: TGTGCTTCCGGGACAGGGCCCTACAATGAGCAGTTCTTC.

This chain links TRBV19 with TRBJ2-1, with 9 bases fitting TRBD2. Germline-derived CDR1 and CDR2 are LNHDA and SQIVND (reference sequence). Trimming at V came to 3 bases and at J to 6 bases, leaving 9 bases not matched to a gene. There are 16 residues in the CDR3. In DNA form, the CDR3 reads TGTGCCAGTAGTATTCTACCAGCGGGAGGAGGCAATGAGCAGTTCTTC. Its translation is CASSILPAGGGNEQFF. Looking up the rest from reference TRBV19 and TRBJ2-1 gives the full variable domain: DGGITQSPKYLFRKEGQNVTLSCEQNLNHDAMYWYRQDPGQGLRLIYYSQIVNDFQKGDIAEGYSVSREKKESFPLTVTSAQKNPTAFYLCASSILPAGGGNEQFFGPGTRLTVL.

The J gene is TRBJ1-2, the V gene TRBV19; D may be TRBD1 (5 bases). CDR3 length equals 12 residues. In germline, CDR1 is LNHDA, CDR2 SQIVND (reference sequence). The germline V and J ends were trimmed by 5 bases and 7 bases, with 11 bases remaining between them. CDR3 amino acids: CASSEGTFGYTF. The CDR3 region has the DNA TGTGCCAGTAGTGAAGGGACTTTTGGCTACACCTTC.

The chain uses TRBV15 and TRBJ2-1; 7 bases fit TRBD1. The trim removed 5 bases at V and 11 bases at J, leaving 9 bases unmatched. The germline V gene encodes CDR1 LNHNV and CDR2 YYDKDF (reference sequence). This CDR3 spans 13 amino acids. CDR3 sequence: CATSSDLGQKQFF. The CDR3, as DNA: TGTGCCACCAGCTCAGACCTGGGACAGAAGCAGTTCTTC. Using reference TRBV15 and TRBJ2-1 for the parts outside the CDR3, the full variable domain is DAMVIQNPRYQVTQFGKPVTLSCSQTLNHNVMYWYQQKSSQAPKLLFHYYDKDFNNEADTPDNFQSRRPNTSFCFLDIRSPGLGDTAMYLCATSSDLGQKQFFGPGTRLTVL.

The table lists this clone with a count of one. The rearrangement links TRBV19 to TRBJ1-1, with unresolved D. Per the germline V gene, CDR1 is LNHDA and CDR2 is SQIVND (reference sequence). The V and J ends lost 1 base and 1 base respectively, with 7 bases between them. The CDR3 extends over 14 amino acids. The CDR3 sequence is CASSIGSRNTEAFF. For the CDR3, the DNA is TGTGCCAGTAGTATAGGTAGCAGGAACACTGAAGCTTTCTTT.

The chain employs TRBV2 and TRBJ1-2; D ambiguous. The CDR3 sequence is 14 residues long. The germline V and J ends were trimmed by 4 bases and 8 bases, with 17 bases remaining between them. Germline CDR1 SNHLY, CDR2 FYNNEI. The CDR3 reads CASSVYAQSRGYTF. For the CDR3, the DNA is TGTGCCAGCAGTGTGTATGCACAGTCCAGGGGCTACACCTTC.

Comments on this clone: Relative to the germline gene, one junction end is altered; a read error may explain this. J is TRBJ2-5 and V is TRBV18, with a possible D match to TRBD1 (8 bases). The CDR3 has 15 residues. The V gene's germline CDR1 is KGHSH and CDR2 LQKENI. The CDR3 spells CASSSQGQAGEAQYF. In DNA, the CDR3 is TGTGCCAGCTCCTCACAGGGACAGGCGGGAGAGGCCCAGTACTTC.

This chain joins TRBV4-1 and TRBJ2-7, with TRBD1 identical over 8 bases. From germline, CDR1 is MGHRA and CDR2 YSYEKL. Unmatched junction bases numbered 8, after V lost 1 base and J lost 6 bases. The CDR3 contains 15 residues. CDR3 sequence: CASSQGQGALSEQYF. The DNA for the CDR3 is TGCGCCAGCAGCCAAGGTCAGGGGGCGCTTAGCGAGCAGTACTTC.

The chain recombines TRBV7-9 with TRBJ1-3; 7 nucleotides match TRBD1. J lost 8 bases, V lost 5 bases, and 9 bases had no gene match. The CDR3 spans 14 residues. Germline lookup yields CDR1 SEHNR and CDR2 FQNEAQ (reference sequence). The DNA of the CDR3 is TGTGCCAGCAGCCTGACAGGGCCGAAGGACACCATATATTTT. Its protein is CASSLTGPKDTIYF. The whole variable domain, remainder taken from reference TRBV7-9 and TRBJ1-3, is DTGVSQNPRHKITKRGQNVTFRCDPISEHNRLYWYRQTLGQGPEFLTYFQNEAQLEKSRLLSDRFSAERPKGSFSTLEIQRTEQGDSAMYLCASSLTGPKDTIYFGEGSWLTVV.

This clone was observed once. V usage is TRBV5-1 and J usage is TRBJ2-1; 8 nucleotides match TRBD2. Germline values: CDR1 SGHRS, CDR2 YFSETQ. J lost 2 bases, V lost 0 bases, and 4 bases had no gene match. The CDR3 runs 16 residues. CDR3 DNA sequence: TGCGCCAGCAGCTTGGTCGGGAGGGCCACCTACAATGAGCAGTTCTTC. The encoded protein is CASSLVGRATYNEQFF. The whole variable domain, filled in from reference TRBV5-1 and TRBJ2-1, reads KAGVTQTPRYLIKTRGQQVTLSCSPISGHRSVSWYQQTPGQGLQFLFEYFSETQRNKGNFPGRFSGRQFSNSRSEMNVSTLELGDSALYLCASSLVGRATYNEQFFGPGTRLTVL.

The chain carries TRBV5-1 and TRBJ2-1, with 7 bases identical to TRBD2. Germline values: CDR1 SGHRS, CDR2 YFSETQ. Trimming removed 6 bases from V and 3 bases from J; junction bases left unmatched: 12. The CDR3 consists of 16 residues. CDR3 residues: CASTPVPSGVYNEQFF. Here the CDR3 DNA reads TGCGCCAGCACCCCGGTCCCTAGCGGAGTCTACAATGAGCAGTTCTTC.

This clone came up once. The J gene is TRBJ2-5, the V gene TRBV28; 10 bases agree with TRBD1. Trimming took 3 bases from V and 1 from J; bases not matched to a gene: 2. CDR1 is MDHEN, CDR2 SYDVKM, per germline. The CDR3 has 15 residues. This CDR3 is CASSFRTGGQETQYF. The CDR3 DNA reads TGTGCCAGCAGTTTTAGGACAGGGGGCCAAGAGACCCAGTACTTC.

CDR3 in DNA: TGTGCCAGCAGCCGGACAGGGAGAAATGAAAAACTGTTTTTT. Protein product: CASSRTGRNEKLFF. The J gene is TRBJ1-4, the V gene TRBV11-2, with 8 positions matching TRBD1. V shed 5 bases, J shed 5 bases, and the junction held 4 bases outside the gene matches. Looked up from germline, CDR1 is SGHAT and CDR2 is FQNNGV. This CDR3 has 14 amino acids.

The chain employs TRBV10-3 and TRBJ2-5; 9 nucleotides agree with TRBD1. The germline V gene encodes CDR1 ENHRY and CDR2 SYGVKD. The CDR3 extends over 15 amino acids. Trimming cost V 2 bases and J 1 base; bases outside gene matches: 2. CDR3: CAISEGGQGQETQYF. In nucleotides, the CDR3 is TGTGCCATCAGTGAGGGGGGACAGGGCCAAGAGACCCAGTACTTC.

The rearrangement joins TRBV5-6 to TRBJ2-3, with 7 nucleotides matching TRBD2. J gave up 3 bases and V 4 bases, and 14 bases lay outside the gene matches. The germline gives CDR1 SGHDT, CDR2 YYEEEE. This CDR3 region has 17 residues. Here the CDR3 DNA reads TGTGCCAGCAGCAACCGAGGGGTGCGGGAGAGGACAGATACGCAGTATTTT. It is translated as CASSNRGVRERTDTQYF.

The chain couples TRBV19 to TRBJ2-1; TRBD2 matches 9 bases. Germline V CDR1 and CDR2: LNHDA, SQIVND (reference sequence). CDR3 length: 15 residues. The trim removed 4 bases at V and 6 bases at J, leaving 7 bases unmatched. The CDR3 sequence is CASSNLAGGVNEQFF. DNA for the CDR3: TGTGCCAGTAGTAACCTGGCGGGAGGGGTCAATGAGCAGTTCTTC.

The gene calls are TRBV7-2 and TRBJ1-2; D unresolved. CDR1 SGHTA and CDR2 FQGNSA come from the germline V gene. CDR3 length equals 15 residues. The V and J ends lost 0 bases and 0 bases respectively, with 8 bases between them. Here the CDR3 DNA reads TGTGCCAGCAGCTTAGCGACGGGGACTAACTATGGCTACACCTTC. Translated, it gives CASSLATGTNYGYTF.